The 22 T cell receptor beta chains listed next were all sequenced from one sample in a study of cytotoxic CD8 clonotypes in ibrutinib-treated CLL. Using immunoSEQ multiplex PCR, the repertoire was profiled, and TCRdb retains in-frame clones only, with some absent. This sample yields about 86,000 clones, of which 86% are seen a single time; around 5.4% belongs to the top ten. Sequences were derived from PBMCs, sampled before ibrutinib treatment. These receptors were taken from a human donor with chronic lymphocytic leukemia.

This chain uses TRBV6-5 with TRBJ2-3; 7 bases line up with TRBD2. The CDR3 covers 14 residues. Germline V gene data show CDR1 as MNHEY and CDR2 as SVGAGI. V lost 3 bases, J lost 1 base, and 1 base stayed unmatched. CDR3 nucleotide sequence: TGTGCCAGCAGTTATGGGGGGGGCACAGATACGCAGTATTTT. Protein: CASSYGGGTDTQYF.

The rearrangement links TRBV6-5 to TRBJ2-1; either TRBD1 or TRBD2 may supply D (7 bases each). CDR3 size: 15 residues. V gave up 7 bases and J gave up 6 bases, with 19 bases separating them. The germline V gene has CDR1 MNHEY and CDR2 SVGAGI. Here the CDR3 DNA reads TGTGCCAGCACCCCCAGGGGGAGGGGATCCAATGAGCAGTTCTTC. Protein: CASTPRGRGSNEQFF.

This chain joins TRBV7-9 and TRBJ2-1; maybe TRBD1 (6 bases). V was shortened by 4 bases and J by 8 bases, with 21 bases between the two germline ends. Germline V gene data show CDR1 as SEHNR and CDR2 as FQNEAQ (reference sequence). This CDR3 region has 16 residues. The CDR3 loop reads CASSYPFGGEIYEQFF. For the CDR3, the DNA is TGTGCCAGCAGCTACCCTTTTGGGGGCGAAATTTATGAGCAGTTCTTC.

The chain is built from TRBV5-6 and TRBJ2-7; D gene ambiguous. This CDR3 is built from 13 residues. CDR1 is SGHDT and CDR2 is YYEEEE in the germline V gene. With 4 bases removed from V and 2 bases from J, the gap between germline ends came to 10 bases. CDR3 sequence (DNA): TGTGCCAGCAGCCCGGGTCCTACCTACGAGCAGTACTTC. It is translated as CASSPGPTYEQYF.

The V and J genes are TRBV5-4 and TRBJ2-5, with TRBD2 matching 11 bases. Trimming took 4 bases from V and 4 from J; bases not matched to a gene: 9. CDR1 and CDR2 from the germline V gene are SGHNT and YYREEE (reference sequence). This CDR3 has 16 amino acids. The CDR3 region has the DNA TGTGCCAGCAGCCCTCTTACTAGCGGGAGCGGAGAGACCCAGTACTTC. Its translation: CASSPLTSGSGETQYF.

J is TRBJ2-7 and V is TRBV19; D is perhaps TRBD2 (6 bases). The V end was cut by 4 bases, the J end by 0 bases, with 13 bases between. The CDR3 contains 15 residues. Germline CDR1 reads LNHDA; CDR2 reads SQIVND (reference sequence). This CDR3 is CASSTGTGSSYEQYF. DNA of the CDR3: TGTGCCAGTAGTACCGGGACTGGGTCCTCCTACGAGCAGTACTTC.

This clone was counted between two and nine times. The chain links TRBV6-1 to TRBJ1-2; D is unclear. Germline-derived CDR1 and CDR2 are MNHNS and SASEGT. The CDR3 extends over 12 amino acids. Trimming took off 0 bases at V and 8 bases at J, with 7 bases between the two ends. The DNA for the CDR3 is TGTGCCAGCAGTGAAGCTAGGCGAGGCTACACCTTC. It encodes CASSEARRGYTF.

The chain uses TRBV27 and TRBJ1-1, with D maybe TRBD1 (6 bases). This CDR3 has 12 residues. Germline CDR1 is MNHEY and CDR2 is SMNVEV (reference sequence). Trimming shortened V by 5 bases and J by 5 bases, and 9 bases separated the two germline ends. Here the CDR3 reads CASSTGSTEAFF. CDR3 sequence (DNA): TGTGCCAGCAGTACAGGGTCGACTGAAGCTTTCTTT.

V gene TRBV7-2 combines with J gene TRBJ2-5; the D call may be TRBD1 or TRBD2 (5 bases each). V was trimmed by 0 bases and J by 1 base, leaving 12 bases between them. Per germline, CDR1 SGHTA and CDR2 FQGNSA. This CDR3 region has 16 residues. The CDR3 sequence is CASSLAGLAVQETQYF. DNA for the CDR3: TGTGCCAGCAGCTTAGCGGGGCTAGCCGTCCAAGAGACCCAGTACTTC.

As for this clone: The same CDR3 arises from other DNA sequences in this sample as well. This rearrangement joins TRBV27 to TRBJ2-3; D might be TRBD1 (5 bases). CDR3 length: 15 residues. Trimming shortened V by 0 bases and J by 3 bases, and 10 bases separated the two germline ends. From germline, CDR1 is MNHEY and CDR2 SMNVEV (reference sequence). CDR3 loop: CASSLSPSGTDTQYF. The CDR3 DNA sequence: TGTGCCAGCAGTTTATCGCCCTCAGGGACAGATACGCAGTATTTT.

Written as DNA, the CDR3 is TGTGCCAGCAGCCCAACACAGGGGGTCGCAGATACGCAGTATTTT. This gives the protein CASSPTQGVADTQYF. V gene TRBV7-3 combines with J gene TRBJ2-3; 8 bases agree with TRBD1. This CDR3 is 15 amino acids long. The V and J ends lost 5 bases and 4 bases, in that order; junction bases with no gene match: 8. Per the germline V gene, CDR1 is SGHTA and CDR2 is FQGTGA. Drawing the rest from reference TRBV7-3 and TRBJ2-3, the complete variable domain is GAGVSQTPSNKVTEKGKYVELRCDPISGHTALYWYRQSLGQGPEFLIYFQGTGAADDSGLPNDRFFAVRPEGSVSTLKIQRTERGDSAVYLCASSPTQGVADTQYFGPGTRLTVL.

This clone has only a few counts. The chain is built from TRBV7-6 and TRBJ1-1, with D hard to call. The CDR3 totals 15 residues. Trimming took off 5 bases at V and 0 bases at J, with 13 bases between the two ends. Germline V gene sequence: CDR1 SGHVS, CDR2 FNYEAQ. In DNA form, the CDR3 reads TGTGCCAGCAGCCCACCCGGGTTACTGAACACTGAAGCTTTCTTT. Residues: CASSPPGLLNTEAFF.

The chain uses TRBV5-5 and TRBJ2-7; no definite D call. V was pared by 0 bases and J by 0 bases, with 13 bases between. This CDR3 is built from 16 residues. CDR1 and CDR2 (germline): SGHKS, YYEKEE (reference sequence). CDR3 in DNA: TGTGCCAGCAGCTTGGAACCGCACCTCAGCTCCTACGAGCAGTACTTC. Translation gives CASSLEPHLSSYEQYF.

The chain employs TRBV10-3 and TRBJ1-5, with a weak D call TRBD1 (6 bases). CDR1 is ENHRY, CDR2 SYGVKD, per germline. The CDR3 consists of 14 residues. The ends were cut back, 6 bases at V and 4 bases at J, with 13 bases in the middle. CDR3 loop: CAIRGPGENQPQHF. CDR3 bases: TGTGCCATCAGGGGGCCAGGGGAGAATCAGCCCCAGCATTTT.

This sequence joins TRBV11-1 and TRBJ2-1; tentative D call: TRBD2 (6 bases). The CDR3 has 15 residues. Trimming cost V 3 bases and J 5 bases, with 14 bases left between them. Germline V gene sequence: CDR1 SGHAT, CDR2 FQDESV (reference sequence). The CDR3 reads CASSLGLAYNNEQFF. For the CDR3, the DNA is TGTGCCAGCAGCTTGGGGCTAGCGTACAACAATGAGCAGTTCTTC.

The count of this clone is one. The chain uses TRBV27 and TRBJ2-5; no clear D gene. CDR3 length: 13 residues. V dropped 6 bases and J dropped 2 bases, with 10 bases sitting between them. Germline CDR1 MNHEY, CDR2 SMNVEV (reference sequence). This chain's CDR3 is CASRLRAQETQYF. Written as DNA, the CDR3 is TGTGCCAGCAGGCTTCGGGCTCAAGAGACCCAGTACTTC.

This sequence joins TRBV5-1 and TRBJ2-5, with a tentative D call TRBD2 (5 bases). The CDR3 length is 13 residues. Trimming cost V 7 bases and J 2 bases, with 12 bases left between them. The germline V gene has CDR1 SGHRS and CDR2 YFSETQ. CDR3 amino acids: CASGREPQETQYF. In nucleotides, the CDR3 is TGCGCCAGCGGCCGGGAACCACAAGAGACCCAGTACTTC.

The CDR3 loop is CASSRGIRGLAGAVEQYF. As DNA, the CDR3 is TGTGCCAGCAGCCGGGGGATCAGGGGGCTAGCGGGAGCGGTTGAGCAGTACTTC. The chain couples TRBV5-6 to TRBJ2-7; TRBD2 matches at 10 bases. J lost 7 bases, V lost 4 bases, and 20 bases had no gene match. In germline, CDR1 is SGHDT, CDR2 YYEEEE. This CDR3 has 18 amino acids.

This clone was seen a few times. The chain carries TRBV11-2 and TRBJ1-1; 8 bases line up with TRBD1. The J segment lost 6 bases and the V segment lost 5 bases, leaving 17 bases of the junction unmatched. Per germline, CDR1 SGHAT and CDR2 FQNNGV. The CDR3 is made up of 17 amino acids. CDR3 region: CASSPLQSYGQGAEAFF. DNA of the CDR3: TGTGCCAGCAGCCCGCTTCAAAGTTATGGACAGGGCGCTGAAGCTTTCTTT.

The chain has TRBV30 and TRBJ1-4, with 7 bases that match TRBD1. Per germline, CDR1 GTSNPN and CDR2 SVGIG (reference sequence). This CDR3 comprises 14 residues. J was trimmed by 0 bases and V by 4 bases; bases with no gene match: 2. CDR3 coding DNA: TGTGCCTGGACAACAGGGGCAACTAATGAAAAACTGTTTTTT. Translating gives CAWTTGATNEKLFF.

V and J are TRBV4-2 and TRBJ2-2, with 10 bases aligning to TRBD1. V shed 0 bases, J shed 1 base, and the junction held 2 bases outside the gene matches. This CDR3 has 17 amino acids. The germline gives CDR1 LGHNA, CDR2 YNFKEQ. The CDR3 sequence: CASSQDRDRGNTGELFF. The CDR3 coding sequence is TGTGCCAGCAGCCAAGATCGGGACAGGGGGAACACCGGGGAGCTGTTTTTT.

The chain recombines TRBV5-1 with TRBJ2-1, with 8 bases that match TRBD2. V dropped 4 bases and J dropped 9; count of bases not matched to a gene: 12. From germline, CDR1 is SGHRS and CDR2 YFSETQ. The CDR3 loop spans 15 amino acids. This CDR3 reads CASSPSTGTRIEQFF. DNA of the CDR3: TGCGCCAGCAGCCCGTCAACCGGGACTAGAATTGAGCAGTTCTTC.